A single sample is the source of the 22 T cell receptor beta chains below, sequenced in a study of blood T cell repertoires in COVID-19. The protocol was immunoSEQ multiplex PCR, while the TCRdb copy is restricted to in-frame clones and leaves out a portion. The sample yields some 180,000 clones, about 85% seen once. Specimen: PBMCs or T cells enriched from blood (not recorded which). Every receptor here comes from a man in his forties who had recovered from COVID-19.

V and J are TRBV4-2 and TRBJ2-1; tentative D call: TRBD2 (6 bases). CDR1 and CDR2 (germline): LGHNA, YNFKEQ. V gave up 8 bases and J gave up 9 bases, with 17 bases separating them. The CDR3 has 13 amino acids. The CDR3 spells CASRLEVGGEQFF. DNA for the CDR3: TGTGCCAGCCGACTAGAAGTTGGCGGTGAGCAGTTCTTC.

The chain uses TRBV6-5 and TRBJ1-3; possibly TRBD1 for D (5 bases). The CDR3 sequence is 13 residues long. The V and J ends lost 8 bases and 2 bases respectively, with 10 bases between them. Germline V lookup: CDR1 MNHEY, CDR2 SVGAGI. CDR3 protein: CASGGGPGNTIYF. The CDR3 region has the DNA TGTGCCAGCGGGGGGGGTCCTGGAAACACCATATATTTT.

V is TRBV7-9 and J is TRBJ1-3; 9 bases align to TRBD1. The germline gives CDR1 SEHNR, CDR2 FQNEAQ (reference sequence). The CDR3 covers 19 residues. J was trimmed by 0 bases and V by 3 bases; bases with no gene match: 12. The CDR3 is CASSLADRGLGDSGNTIYF. DNA for the CDR3: TGTGCCAGCAGCTTGGCGGACAGGGGTCTAGGAGACTCTGGAAACACCATATATTTT.

V gene TRBV5-6 combines with J gene TRBJ1-2; no firm D call. The V gene lost 4 bases and the J gene lost 5 bases, with 18 bases spanning the gap. Per germline, CDR1 SGHDT and CDR2 YYEEEE. The CDR3 loop spans 15 amino acids. The CDR3 here is CASSPGVSSTYGYTF. The CDR3 DNA reads TGTGCCAGCAGCCCGGGAGTTTCATCGACTTATGGCTACACCTTC.

For this clone: Different DNA sequences within this sample yield the same CDR3. The chain uses TRBV9 and TRBJ1-3; D unclear. This CDR3 has 15 amino acids. Trimming pared 5 bases from V and 0 bases from J, leaving 12 bases between. The germline gives CDR1 SGDLS, CDR2 YYNGEE. In DNA form, the CDR3 reads TGTGCCAGCAGGGGCGAACAGTCCTCTGGAAACACCATATATTTT. It encodes CASRGEQSSGNTIYF. Looking up the rest from reference TRBV9 and TRBJ1-3 gives the full variable domain: DSGVTQTPKHLITATGQRVTLRCSPRSGDLSVYWYQQSLDQGLQFLIQYYNGEERAKGNILERFSAQQFPDLHSELNLSSLELGDSALYFCASRGEQSSGNTIYFGEGSWLTVV.

The chain carries TRBV7-8 and TRBJ1-4, with TRBD1 as a possible D gene (6 bases). Germline CDR1 is SGHVS and CDR2 is FQNEAQ. Deletions cut 10 bases from V and 8 bases from J, with 17 bases between. The CDR3 spans 13 residues. This CDR3 reads CATGGPREEKLFF. CDR3 sequence (DNA): TGTGCCACCGGGGGGCCGAGGGAGGAAAAACTGTTTTTT.

This clone has just a few counts. This chain uses TRBV28 with TRBJ2-5, with D perhaps matching TRBD1 (6 bases). This CDR3 region has 13 residues. Germline V CDR1 and CDR2: MDHEN, SYDVKM. Trimming removed 4 bases from V and 1 base from J, with 7 bases in between. The CDR3 spells CASSYRVQETQYF. CDR3 bases: TGTGCCAGCAGTTACAGGGTCCAAGAGACCCAGTACTTC.

The chain links TRBV3-1 (or the pseudogene TRBV3-2) to TRBJ1-3; the D gene is possibly TRBD1 (5 bases). Germline lookup yields CDR1 LGHDT and CDR2 YNNKEL (reference sequence). Trimming removed 5 bases from V and 4 bases from J, with 9 bases in between. CDR3 length: 13 residues. CDR3: CASSSTVGNTIYF. CDR3 coding DNA: TGTGCCAGCAGCTCGACAGTGGGAAACACCATATATTTT.

The chain has TRBV6-5 and TRBJ1-2; 7 bases are shared with TRBD1. Germline CDR1 is MNHEY and CDR2 is SVGAGI. This CDR3 region has 14 residues. J was trimmed by 8 bases and V by 5 bases; bases with no gene match: 11. DNA for the CDR3: TGTGCCAGCAGTACCCGACAGGGTTTAGGAGGCTACACCTTC. The encoded protein is CASSTRQGLGGYTF.

Ten or more counts support this clone. The chain employs TRBV6-2 or TRBV6-3 and TRBJ2-6, with D possibly TRBD2 on 5 matching bases. With 2 bases removed from V and 2 bases from J, the gap between germline ends came to 7 bases. The CDR3 loop spans 15 amino acids. Germline CDR1 reads MNHEY; CDR2 reads SVGEGT. CDR3 DNA: TGTGCCAGCAGTTACGAGGGCACTGGGGCCAACGTCCTGACTTTC. It specifies CASSYEGTGANVLTF.

This chain connects TRBV7-8 to TRBJ2-7, with D possibly being TRBD2 (6 bases). Germline lookup yields CDR1 SGHVS and CDR2 FQNEAQ. This CDR3 comprises 14 residues. V was shortened by 5 bases and J by 3 bases, with 14 bases between the two germline ends. The CDR3 sequence: CASSRRGRVYEQYF. CDR3 sequence (DNA): TGTGCCAGCAGCCGGCGGGGACGGGTCTACGAGCAGTACTTC.

The V call is TRBV2, the J call TRBJ2-3; TRBD2 aligns across 7 bases. V was pared by 4 bases and J by 3 bases, with 7 bases of the junction left unmatched. There are 15 residues in the CDR3. CDR1 and CDR2 (germline): SNHLY, FYNNEI. The CDR3 loop is CASSGVRGGTDTQYF. As DNA, the CDR3 is TGTGCCAGCAGTGGGGTGAGGGGAGGGACAGATACGCAGTATTTT.

This rearrangement joins TRBV12-3 or TRBV12-4 to TRBJ2-1; tentative D call: TRBD1 (5 bases). The V gene lost 6 bases and the J gene lost 8 bases, with 14 bases spanning the gap. The CDR3 extends over 13 amino acids. Here the CDR3 reads CASRWGHRYEQFF. For the CDR3, the DNA is TGTGCCAGCAGGTGGGGCCATCGATATGAGCAGTTCTTC.

The CDR3 DNA reads as TGTGCCAGCAGCCCCCTCAATCAGCCCCAGCATTTT. Translating gives CASSPLNQPQHF. The V call is TRBV7-9, the J call TRBJ1-5; D is uncertain. The CDR3 runs 12 residues. Trimming removed 5 bases at V and 3 bases at J, with 5 bases between. CDR1 and CDR2 from the germline V gene are SEHNR and FQNEAQ (reference sequence).

V and J are TRBV7-9 and TRBJ1-1; perhaps TRBD1 as D (5 bases). Germline CDR1 is SEHNR and CDR2 is FQNEAQ (reference sequence). The ends were cut back, 2 bases at V and 10 bases at J, with 20 bases in the middle. This CDR3 is built from 15 residues. The CDR3 loop reads CASSLTTGGEVGAFF. The CDR3 DNA sequence: TGTGCCAGCAGCTTAACTACCGGGGGAGAAGTAGGAGCTTTCTTT. Filled out from reference TRBV7-9 and TRBJ1-1, the complete variable domain reads DTGVSQNPRHKITKRGQNVTFRCDPISEHNRLYWYRQTLGQGPEFLTYFQNEAQLEKSRLLSDRFSAERPKGSFSTLEIQRTEQGDSAMYLCASSLTTGGEVGAFFGQGTRLTVV.

The chain joins TRBV11-3 to TRBJ2-2; the match to TRBD2 covers 8 bases. The V segment lost 0 bases and the J segment 7 bases; nucleotides outside the gene matches: 10. This CDR3 is built from 17 residues. Per germline, CDR1 SGHNT and CDR2 YENEEA. The CDR3 DNA reads TGTGCCAGCAGCTTAGATGAGGGGACTAGGATTTACGGGGAGCTGTTTTTT. Amino acid sequence: CASSLDEGTRIYGELFF. Full variable domain (remainder filled in from reference TRBV11-3 and TRBJ2-2): EAGVVQSPRYKIIEKKQPVAFWCNPISGHNTLYWYLQNLGQGPELLIRYENEEAVDDSQLPKDRFSAERLKGVDSTLKIQPAELGDSAVYLCASSLDEGTRIYGELFFGEGSRLTVL.

This sequence joins TRBV2 and TRBJ2-7; the D gene is possibly TRBD2 (5 bases). Germline values: CDR1 SNHLY, CDR2 FYNNEI. This CDR3 comprises 15 residues. Trimming took 6 bases from V and 6 from J, leaving 21 bases between them. In DNA form, the CDR3 reads TGTGCCAGCAGGGAGGAATTACAGATACCCGCCGAGCAGTACTTC. Residues: CASREELQIPAEQYF. The full variable domain, its missing parts supplied by reference TRBV2 and TRBJ2-7, is EPEVTQTPSHQVTQMGQEVILRCVPISNHLYFYWYRQILGQKVEFLVSFYNNEISEKSEIFDDQFSVERPDGSNFTLKIRSTKLEDSAMYFCASREELQIPAEQYFGPGTRLTVT.

The rearrangement joins TRBV6-5 to TRBJ1-6; 10 nucleotides align to TRBD1. V shed 2 bases and J 7 bases; nucleotides not matched to a gene: 2. The CDR3 totals 15 residues. Per germline, CDR1 MNHEY and CDR2 SVGAGI. CDR3 sequence reads: CASSYQTGGNSPLHF. The DNA for the CDR3 is TGTGCCAGCAGTTACCAGACAGGGGGCAATTCACCCCTCCACTTT.

DNA for the CDR3: TGTGCCTGGAGTGAAGGACAGGGGGACACTGAAGCTTTCTTT. This sequence encodes CAWSEGQGDTEAFF. The chain couples TRBV30 to TRBJ1-1, with TRBD1 matching over 10 bases. The CDR3 runs to 14 residues. The V gene end was trimmed by 1 base and the J gene end by 3 bases; junction bases not matched to a gene: 2. CDR1 and CDR2 (germline): GTSNPN, SVGIG (reference sequence).

This clone was detected once. V gene TRBV25-1 combines with J gene TRBJ1-2, with TRBD1 as a possible D gene (5 bases). The CDR3 is made up of 14 amino acids. Looked up from germline, CDR1 is MGHDK and CDR2 is SYGVNS. Deletions cut 1 base from V and 4 bases from J, with 10 bases between. The CDR3 bases are TGTGCCAGCAGTGAATCCCCACAGGCCTATGGCTACACCTTC. It codes for CASSESPQAYGYTF.

This chain links TRBV25-1 with TRBJ1-6; TRBD1 might be the D (5 bases). Germline values: CDR1 MGHDK, CDR2 SYGVNS. V lost 5 bases and J lost 14, with 13 bases in between. This CDR3 is 12 amino acids long. CDR3 DNA: TGTGCCAGCAGTCCCGTGGAGGGGACCCTCCACTTT. As protein: CASSPVEGTLHF.

The V and J genes are TRBV19 and TRBJ2-1; D possibly corresponds to TRBD2 (5 bases). The CDR3 covers 14 residues. The V and J ends lost 1 base and 9 bases respectively, with 13 bases between them. Germline assignment: CDR1 LNHDA and CDR2 SQIVND (reference sequence). CDR3 in amino acids: CASSIVRGYGEQFF. CDR3 sequence (DNA): TGTGCCAGTAGTATAGTAAGAGGGTACGGTGAGCAGTTCTTC. Full variable domain (outside the CDR3, taken from reference TRBV19 and TRBJ2-1): DGGITQSPKYLFRKEGQNVTLSCEQNLNHDAMYWYRQDPGQGLRLIYYSQIVNDFQKGDIAEGYSVSREKKESFPLTVTSAQKNPTAFYLCASSIVRGYGEQFFGPGTRLTVL.